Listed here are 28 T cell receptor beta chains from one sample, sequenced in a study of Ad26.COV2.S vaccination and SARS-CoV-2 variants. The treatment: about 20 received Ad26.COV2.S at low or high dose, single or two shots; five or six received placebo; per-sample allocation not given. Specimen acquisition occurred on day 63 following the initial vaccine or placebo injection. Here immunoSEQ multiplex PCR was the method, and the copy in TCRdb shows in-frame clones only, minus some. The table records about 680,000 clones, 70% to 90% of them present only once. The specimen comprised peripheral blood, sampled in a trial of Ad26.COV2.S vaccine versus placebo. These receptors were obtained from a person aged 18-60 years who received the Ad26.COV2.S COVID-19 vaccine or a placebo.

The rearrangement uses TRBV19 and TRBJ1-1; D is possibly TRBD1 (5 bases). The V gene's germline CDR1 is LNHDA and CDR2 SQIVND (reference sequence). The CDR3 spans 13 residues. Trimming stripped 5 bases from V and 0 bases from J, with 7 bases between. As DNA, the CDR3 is TGTGCCAGTAGTCCCAGGGTGAACACTGAAGCTTTCTTT. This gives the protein CASSPRVNTEAFF. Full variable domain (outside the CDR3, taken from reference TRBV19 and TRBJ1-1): DGGITQSPKYLFRKEGQNVTLSCEQNLNHDAMYWYRQDPGQGLRLIYYSQIVNDFQKGDIAEGYSVSREKKESFPLTVTSAQKNPTAFYLCASSPRVNTEAFFGQGTRLTVV.

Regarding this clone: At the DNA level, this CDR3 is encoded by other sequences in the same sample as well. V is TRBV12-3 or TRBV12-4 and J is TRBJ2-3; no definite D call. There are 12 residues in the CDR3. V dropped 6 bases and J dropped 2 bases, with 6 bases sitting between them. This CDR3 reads CASSTHTDTQYF. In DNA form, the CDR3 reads TGTGCCAGCAGCACCCACACAGATACGCAGTATTTT.

The CDR3 sequence: CASSVSGPPRLAGNTGELFF. The CDR3 bases are TGTGCCAGTAGTGTTTCCGGGCCACCACGGCTAGCGGGCAACACCGGGGAGCTGTTTTTT. The chain combines TRBV19 with TRBJ2-2; 8 nucleotides line up with TRBD2. The V gene's germline CDR1 is LNHDA and CDR2 SQIVND (reference sequence). The V segment lost 5 bases and the J segment 2 bases; nucleotides outside the gene matches: 19. The CDR3 length is 20 residues.

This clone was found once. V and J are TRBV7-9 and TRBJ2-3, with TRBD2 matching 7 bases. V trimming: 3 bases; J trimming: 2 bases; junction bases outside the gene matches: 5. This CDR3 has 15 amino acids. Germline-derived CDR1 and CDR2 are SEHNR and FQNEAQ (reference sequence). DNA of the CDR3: TGTGCCAGCAGCTTTGTAGCGGGCACCACAGATACGCAGTATTTT. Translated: CASSFVAGTTDTQYF.

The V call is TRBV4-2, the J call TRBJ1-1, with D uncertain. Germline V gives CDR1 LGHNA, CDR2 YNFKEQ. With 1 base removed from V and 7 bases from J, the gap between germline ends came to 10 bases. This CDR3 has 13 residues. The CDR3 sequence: CASSQAAGLEAFF. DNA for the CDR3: TGTGCCAGCAGCCAAGCGGCCGGACTTGAAGCTTTCTTT.

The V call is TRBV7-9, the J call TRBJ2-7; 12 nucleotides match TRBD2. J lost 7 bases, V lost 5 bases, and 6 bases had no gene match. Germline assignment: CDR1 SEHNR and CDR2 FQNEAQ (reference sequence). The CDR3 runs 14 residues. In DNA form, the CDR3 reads TGTGCCAGCAGCCGACTAGCGGGAGTAGAGGAGCAGTACTTC. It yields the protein CASSRLAGVEEQYF.

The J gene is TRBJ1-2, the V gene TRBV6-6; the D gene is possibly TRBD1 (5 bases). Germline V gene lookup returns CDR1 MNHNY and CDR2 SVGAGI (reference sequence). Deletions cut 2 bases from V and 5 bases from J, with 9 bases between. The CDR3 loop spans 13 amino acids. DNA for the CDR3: TGTGCCAGCAGTTACGGGGCAGTATATGGCTACACCTTC. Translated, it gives CASSYGAVYGYTF.

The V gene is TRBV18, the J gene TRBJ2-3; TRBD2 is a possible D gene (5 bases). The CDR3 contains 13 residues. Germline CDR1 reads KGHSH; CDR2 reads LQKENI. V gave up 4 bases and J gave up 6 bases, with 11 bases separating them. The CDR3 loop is CASSRKLEDTQYF. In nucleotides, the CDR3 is TGTGCCAGCTCACGCAAACTAGAGGATACGCAGTATTTT.

The CDR3 loop is CASSTSGNTYEQYF. CDR3 coding DNA: TGCGCCAGTTCGACTAGCGGGAACACCTACGAGCAGTACTTC. This chain joins TRBV5-1 and TRBJ2-7, with 11 nucleotides matching TRBD2. This CDR3 has 14 residues. Trimming removed 8 bases from V and 2 bases from J; junction bases left unmatched: 6. Looked up from germline, CDR1 is SGHRS and CDR2 is YFSETQ.

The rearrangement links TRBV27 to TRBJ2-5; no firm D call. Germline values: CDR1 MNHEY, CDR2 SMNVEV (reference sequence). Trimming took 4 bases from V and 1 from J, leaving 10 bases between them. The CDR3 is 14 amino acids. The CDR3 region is CASSSRITQETQYF. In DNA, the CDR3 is TGTGCCAGCAGTTCCAGGATAACCCAAGAGACCCAGTACTTC.

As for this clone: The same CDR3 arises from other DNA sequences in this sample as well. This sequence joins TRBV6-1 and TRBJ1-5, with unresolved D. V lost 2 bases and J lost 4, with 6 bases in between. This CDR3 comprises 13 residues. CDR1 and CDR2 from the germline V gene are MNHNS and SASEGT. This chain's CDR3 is CASSERGNQPQHF. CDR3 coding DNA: TGTGCCAGCAGTGAACGCGGGAATCAGCCCCAGCATTTT.

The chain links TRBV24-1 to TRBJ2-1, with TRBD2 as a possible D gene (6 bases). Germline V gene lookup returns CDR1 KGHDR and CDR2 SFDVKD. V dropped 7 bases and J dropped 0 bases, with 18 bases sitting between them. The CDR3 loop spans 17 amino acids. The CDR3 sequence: CATSDAYSGSSYNEQFF. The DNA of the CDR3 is TGTGCCACCAGCGATGCCTATAGCGGTAGCTCCTACAATGAGCAGTTCTTC.

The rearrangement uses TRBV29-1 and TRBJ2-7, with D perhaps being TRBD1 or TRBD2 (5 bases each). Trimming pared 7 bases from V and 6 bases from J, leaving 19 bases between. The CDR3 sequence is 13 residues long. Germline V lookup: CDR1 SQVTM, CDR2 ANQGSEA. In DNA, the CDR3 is TGCAGCGCCGGGGCCAACCCCGGGATCGAGCAGTACTTC. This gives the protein CSAGANPGIEQYF.

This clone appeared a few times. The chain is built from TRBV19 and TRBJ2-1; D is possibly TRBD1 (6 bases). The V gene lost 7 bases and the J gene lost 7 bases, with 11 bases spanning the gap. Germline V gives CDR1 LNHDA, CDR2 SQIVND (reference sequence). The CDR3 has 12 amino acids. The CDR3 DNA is TGTGCCAGTAAAACAGGGACGAATGAGCAGTTCTTC. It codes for CASKTGTNEQFF. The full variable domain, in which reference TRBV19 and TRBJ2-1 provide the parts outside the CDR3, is DGGITQSPKYLFRKEGQNVTLSCEQNLNHDAMYWYRQDPGQGLRLIYYSQIVNDFQKGDIAEGYSVSREKKESFPLTVTSAQKNPTAFYLCASKTGTNEQFFGPGTRLTVL.

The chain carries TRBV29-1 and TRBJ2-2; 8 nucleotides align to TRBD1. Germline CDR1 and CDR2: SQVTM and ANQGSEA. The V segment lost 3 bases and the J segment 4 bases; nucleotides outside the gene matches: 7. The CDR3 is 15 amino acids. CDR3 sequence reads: CSVEGLTGGTGELFF. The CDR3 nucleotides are TGCAGCGTTGAGGGGCTCACAGGGGGCACCGGGGAGCTGTTTTTT.

CDR3 nucleotides: TGTGCCAGTCGCTCCCTCGGGGAGTTCGGCTACACCTTC. Protein product: CASRSLGEFGYTF. The V gene is TRBV19, the J gene TRBJ1-2; no firm D call. Germline CDR1 reads LNHDA; CDR2 reads SQIVND (reference sequence). The ends were cut back, 8 bases at V and 8 bases at J, with 18 bases in the middle. The CDR3 sequence is 13 residues long.

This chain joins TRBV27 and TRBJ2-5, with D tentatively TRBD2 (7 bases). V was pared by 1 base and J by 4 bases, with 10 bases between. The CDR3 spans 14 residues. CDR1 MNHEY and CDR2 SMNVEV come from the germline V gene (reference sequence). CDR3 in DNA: TGTGCCAGCAGTTTATACGGGGGGCCAGAGACCCAGTACTTC. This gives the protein CASSLYGGPETQYF.

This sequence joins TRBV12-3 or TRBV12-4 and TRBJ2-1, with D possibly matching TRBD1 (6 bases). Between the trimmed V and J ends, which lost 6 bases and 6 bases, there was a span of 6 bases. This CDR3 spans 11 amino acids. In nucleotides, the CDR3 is TGTGCCAGCAGGACAGGCAATGAGCAGTTCTTC. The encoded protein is CASRTGNEQFF.

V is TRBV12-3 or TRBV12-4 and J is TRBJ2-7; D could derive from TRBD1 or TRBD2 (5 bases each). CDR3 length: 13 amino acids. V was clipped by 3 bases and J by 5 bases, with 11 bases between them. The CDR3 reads CASSFGAVDEQYF. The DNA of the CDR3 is TGTGCCAGCAGTTTCGGGGCGGTCGACGAGCAGTACTTC.

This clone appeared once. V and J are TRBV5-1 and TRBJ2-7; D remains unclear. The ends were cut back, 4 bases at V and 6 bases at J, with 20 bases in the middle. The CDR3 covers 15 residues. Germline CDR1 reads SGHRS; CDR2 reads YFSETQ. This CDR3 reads CASSIMGELYGEQYF. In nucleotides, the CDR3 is TGCGCCAGCAGCATTATGGGTGAGCTCTACGGCGAGCAGTACTTC.

The CDR3 region is CSATPEETQYF. The CDR3 DNA reads TGCAGTGCTACCCCAGAGGAGACCCAGTACTTC. The gene calls are TRBV20-1 and TRBJ2-5; no clear D. In germline, CDR1 is DFQATT, CDR2 SNEGSKA (reference sequence). The V end was cut by 4 bases, the J end by 5 bases, with 8 bases between. The CDR3 has 11 amino acids.

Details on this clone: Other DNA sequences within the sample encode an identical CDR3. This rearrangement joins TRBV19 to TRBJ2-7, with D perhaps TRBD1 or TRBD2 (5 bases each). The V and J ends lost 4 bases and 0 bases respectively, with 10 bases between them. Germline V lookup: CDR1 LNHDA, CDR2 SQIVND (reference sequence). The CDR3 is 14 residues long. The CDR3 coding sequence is TGTGCCAGTAGTACGGGACCGAGCTCCTACGAGCAGTACTTC. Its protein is CASSTGPSSYEQYF.

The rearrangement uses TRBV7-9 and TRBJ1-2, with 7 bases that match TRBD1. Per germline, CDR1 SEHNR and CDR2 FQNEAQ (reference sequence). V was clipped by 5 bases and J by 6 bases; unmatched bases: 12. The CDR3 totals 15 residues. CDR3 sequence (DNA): TGTGCCAGCAGCGCTCGACAGGGTGACGTGCATGGCTACACCTTC. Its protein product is CASSARQGDVHGYTF.

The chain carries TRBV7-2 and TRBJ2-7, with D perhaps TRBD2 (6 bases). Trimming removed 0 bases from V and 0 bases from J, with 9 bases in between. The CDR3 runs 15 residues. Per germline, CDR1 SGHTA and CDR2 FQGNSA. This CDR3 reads CASSLAAGSSYEQYF. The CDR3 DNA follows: TGTGCCAGCAGCTTAGCGGCGGGATCCTCCTACGAGCAGTACTTC.

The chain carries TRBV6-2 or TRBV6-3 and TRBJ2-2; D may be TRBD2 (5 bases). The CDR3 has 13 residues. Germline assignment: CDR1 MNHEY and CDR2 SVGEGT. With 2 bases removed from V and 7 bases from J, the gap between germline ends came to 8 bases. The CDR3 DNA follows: TGTGCCAGCAGTTACGGGGAGCTCGGGGAGCTGTTTTTT. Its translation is CASSYGELGELFF.

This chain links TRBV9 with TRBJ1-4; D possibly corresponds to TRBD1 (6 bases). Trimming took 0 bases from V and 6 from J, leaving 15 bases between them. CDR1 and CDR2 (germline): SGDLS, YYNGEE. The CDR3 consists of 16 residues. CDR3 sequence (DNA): TGTGCCAGCAGCGTAGGGGTCAGGGACACTCATGAAAAACTGTTTTTT. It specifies CASSVGVRDTHEKLFF.

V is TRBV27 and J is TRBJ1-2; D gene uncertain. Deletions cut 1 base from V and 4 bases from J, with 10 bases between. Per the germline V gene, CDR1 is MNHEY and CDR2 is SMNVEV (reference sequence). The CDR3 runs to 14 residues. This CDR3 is CASSLYGRGYGYTF. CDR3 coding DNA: TGTGCCAGCAGTTTATACGGACGCGGCTATGGCTACACCTTC.

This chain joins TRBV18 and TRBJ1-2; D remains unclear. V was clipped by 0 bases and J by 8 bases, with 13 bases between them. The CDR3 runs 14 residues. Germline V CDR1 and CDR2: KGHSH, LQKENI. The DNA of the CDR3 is TGTGCCAGCTCACCACCTCAGGCAGGCGACGGCTACACCTTC. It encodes CASSPPQAGDGYTF.